Described below is a single T cell receptor (beta chain) sequence and its context. The sample is drawn from a study of CD8 T cells in Susac syndrome. cDNA came from approximately 0.5 to 1 ug RNA primed by random hexamers. From the immunoSEQ multiplex PCR reads, TCRdb called clonotypes with MiXCR, one entry per CDR3 protein. Of about 130,000 distinct CDR3 sequences in the sample, about 95% were seen once. The V and J ends lost 3 bases and 2 bases respectively, with 11 bases between them. Germline V gene data show CDR1 as MNHEY and CDR2 as SMNVEV (reference sequence). The CDR3 is 14 residues long. The T cells that were sequenced for TCR beta were CD8+ and CD4+ cells from blood.

The gene calls are TRBV27 and TRBJ2-7, with unresolved D. Specimen: CD8+ T cells from PBMCs. The TCR was taken from a human donor with Susac syndrome. This CDR3 reads CASSFIGSTYEQYF. The CDR3 coding sequence is TGTGCCAGCAGTTTTATCGGATCCACCTACGAGCAGTACTTC.